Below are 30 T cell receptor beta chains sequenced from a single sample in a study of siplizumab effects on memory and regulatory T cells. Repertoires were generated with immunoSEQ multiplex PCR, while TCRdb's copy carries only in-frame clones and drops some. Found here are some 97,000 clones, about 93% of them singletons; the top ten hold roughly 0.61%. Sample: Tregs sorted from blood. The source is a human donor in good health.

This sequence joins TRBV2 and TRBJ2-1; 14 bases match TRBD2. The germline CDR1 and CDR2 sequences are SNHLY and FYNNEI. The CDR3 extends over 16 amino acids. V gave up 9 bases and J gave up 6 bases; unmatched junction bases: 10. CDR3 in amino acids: CASLGLAGGQRNEQFF. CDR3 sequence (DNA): TGTGCCAGTCTTGGACTAGCGGGAGGACAACGCAATGAGCAGTTCTTC.

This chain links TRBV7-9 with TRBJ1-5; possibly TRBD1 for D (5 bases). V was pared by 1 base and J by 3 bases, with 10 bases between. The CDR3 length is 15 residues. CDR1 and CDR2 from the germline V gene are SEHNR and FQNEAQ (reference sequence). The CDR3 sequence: CASSLGLRDNQPQHF. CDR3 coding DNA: TGTGCCAGCAGCTTAGGTCTCAGGGACAATCAGCCCCAGCATTTT.

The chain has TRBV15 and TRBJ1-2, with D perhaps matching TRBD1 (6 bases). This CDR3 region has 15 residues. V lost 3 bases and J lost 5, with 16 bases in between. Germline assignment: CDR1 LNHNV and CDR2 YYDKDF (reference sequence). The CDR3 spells CATSRKLQGRYGYTF. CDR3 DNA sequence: TGTGCCACCAGCAGGAAACTACAGGGTAGATATGGCTACACCTTC.

In DNA form, the CDR3 reads TGCAGCGTTGTATTGGGGGCTAATAGCTACACCTTC. Its protein is CSVVLGANSYTF. This chain links TRBV29-1 with TRBJ1-2; D might be TRBD1 (6 bases). Trimming removed 4 bases at V and 9 bases at J, with 15 bases between. The CDR3 is 12 residues long. Germline CDR1 and CDR2: SQVTM and ANQGSEA.

CDR3 sequence reads: CASRDSGSSYNEQFF. CDR3 DNA: TGTGCCAGCAGGGATAGCGGGAGCTCCTACAATGAGCAGTTCTTC. The rearrangement uses TRBV6-5 and TRBJ2-1; TRBD2 agrees at 9 bases. Germline values: CDR1 MNHEY, CDR2 SVGAGI. The CDR3 has 15 residues. Losses at the gene ends were 6 bases for V and 0 bases for J; bases not matched to a gene: 3.

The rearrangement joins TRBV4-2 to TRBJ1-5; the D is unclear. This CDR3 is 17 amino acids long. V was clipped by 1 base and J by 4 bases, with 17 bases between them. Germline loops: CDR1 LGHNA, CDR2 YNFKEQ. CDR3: CASSQASGAGLNQPQHF. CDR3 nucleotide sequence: TGTGCCAGCAGCCAAGCAAGTGGCGCGGGGTTGAATCAGCCCCAGCATTTT.

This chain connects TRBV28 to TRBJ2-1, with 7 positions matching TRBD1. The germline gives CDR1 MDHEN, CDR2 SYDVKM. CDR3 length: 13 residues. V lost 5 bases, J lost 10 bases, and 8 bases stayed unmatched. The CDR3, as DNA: TGTGCCAGCAGTGGGCCCGACAGGGCGGAGCAGTTCTTC. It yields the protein CASSGPDRAEQFF.

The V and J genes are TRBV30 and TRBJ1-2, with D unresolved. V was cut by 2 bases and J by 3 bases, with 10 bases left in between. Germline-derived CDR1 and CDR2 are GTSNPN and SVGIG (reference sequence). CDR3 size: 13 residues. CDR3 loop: CAWSKGWDYGYTF. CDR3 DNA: TGTGCCTGGAGTAAGGGTTGGGACTATGGCTACACCTTC.

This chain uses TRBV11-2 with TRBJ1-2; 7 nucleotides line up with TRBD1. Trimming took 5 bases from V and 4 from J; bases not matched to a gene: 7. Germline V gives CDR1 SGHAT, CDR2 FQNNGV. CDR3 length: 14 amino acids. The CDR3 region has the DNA TGTGCCAGCAGCACCCAGACAGGGCGCTATGGCTACACCTTC. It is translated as CASSTQTGRYGYTF.

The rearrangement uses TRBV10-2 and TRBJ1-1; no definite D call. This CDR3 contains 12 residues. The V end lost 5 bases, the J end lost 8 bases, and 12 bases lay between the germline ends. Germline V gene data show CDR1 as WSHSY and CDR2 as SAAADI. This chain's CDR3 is CASSMWSWEAFF. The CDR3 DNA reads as TGCGCCAGCAGTATGTGGTCGTGGGAAGCTTTCTTT.

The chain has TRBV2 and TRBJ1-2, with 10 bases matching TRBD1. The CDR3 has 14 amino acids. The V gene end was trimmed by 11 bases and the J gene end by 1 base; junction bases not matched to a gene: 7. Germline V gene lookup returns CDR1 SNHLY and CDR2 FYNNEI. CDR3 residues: CAGIRDRGNYGYTF. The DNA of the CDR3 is TGTGCCGGCATTCGGGACAGGGGTAACTATGGCTACACCTTC.

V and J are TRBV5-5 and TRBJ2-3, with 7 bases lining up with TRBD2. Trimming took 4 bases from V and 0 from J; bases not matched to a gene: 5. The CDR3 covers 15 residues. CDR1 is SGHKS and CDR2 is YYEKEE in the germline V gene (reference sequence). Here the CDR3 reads CASSKTSPSTDTQYF. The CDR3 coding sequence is TGTGCCAGCAGCAAGACTAGCCCCAGCACAGATACGCAGTATTTT.

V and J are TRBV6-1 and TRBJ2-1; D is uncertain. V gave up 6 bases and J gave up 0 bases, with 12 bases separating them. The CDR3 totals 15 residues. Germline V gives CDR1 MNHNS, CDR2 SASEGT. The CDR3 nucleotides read TGTGCCAGCAGGGTCCTGCTCGGCTCCTACAATGAGCAGTTCTTC. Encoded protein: CASRVLLGSYNEQFF.

CDR3 in DNA: TGCGCCAGCCGCAGACAGGGAAGGAATGAGCAGTTCTTC. Its protein product is CASRRQGRNEQFF. This chain joins TRBV5-1 and TRBJ2-1; 7 positions match TRBD1. The CDR3 consists of 13 residues. Trimming took 7 bases from V and 7 from J; bases not matched to a gene: 8. Germline V gene sequence: CDR1 SGHRS, CDR2 YFSETQ.

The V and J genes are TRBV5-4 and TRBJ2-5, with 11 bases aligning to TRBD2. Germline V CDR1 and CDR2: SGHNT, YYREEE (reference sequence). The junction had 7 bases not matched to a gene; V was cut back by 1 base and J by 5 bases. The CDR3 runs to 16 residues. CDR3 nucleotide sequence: TGTGCCAGCAGCTTGTACACTAGCGGGGGTGGGGAGACCCAGTACTTC. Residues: CASSLYTSGGGETQYF.

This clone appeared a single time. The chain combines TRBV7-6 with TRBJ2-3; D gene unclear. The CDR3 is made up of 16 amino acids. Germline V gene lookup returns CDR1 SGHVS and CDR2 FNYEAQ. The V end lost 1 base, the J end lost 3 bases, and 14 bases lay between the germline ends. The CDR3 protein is CASSLGPAVSTDTQYF. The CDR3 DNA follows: TGTGCCAGCAGCTTAGGTCCGGCGGTATCGACAGATACGCAGTATTTT.

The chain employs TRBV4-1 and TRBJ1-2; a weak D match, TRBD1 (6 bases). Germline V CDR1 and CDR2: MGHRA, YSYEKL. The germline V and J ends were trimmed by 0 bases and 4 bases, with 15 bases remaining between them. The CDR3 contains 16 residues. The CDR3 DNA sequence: TGCGCCAGCAGCCAAGATGACTTACAGGGCAGCTATGGCTACACCTTC. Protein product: CASSQDDLQGSYGYTF.

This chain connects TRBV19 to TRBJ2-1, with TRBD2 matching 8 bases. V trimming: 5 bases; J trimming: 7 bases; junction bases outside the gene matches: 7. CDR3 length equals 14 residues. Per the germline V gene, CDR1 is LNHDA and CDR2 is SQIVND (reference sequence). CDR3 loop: CASSVIAGINEQFF. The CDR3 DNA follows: TGTGCCAGTAGTGTCATAGCGGGAATAAATGAGCAGTTCTTC.

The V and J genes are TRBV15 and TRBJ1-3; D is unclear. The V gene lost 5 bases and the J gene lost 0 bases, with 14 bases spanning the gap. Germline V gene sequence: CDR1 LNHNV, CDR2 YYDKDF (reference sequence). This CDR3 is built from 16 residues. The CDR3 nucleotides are TGTGCCACCAGCTCGGGCCTGCGGAGCTCTGGAAACACCATATATTTT. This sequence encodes CATSSGLRSSGNTIYF. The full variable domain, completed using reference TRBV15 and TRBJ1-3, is DAMVIQNPRYQVTQFGKPVTLSCSQTLNHNVMYWYQQKSSQAPKLLFHYYDKDFNNEADTPDNFQSRRPNTSFCFLDIRSPGLGDTAMYLCATSSGLRSSGNTIYFGEGSWLTVV.

In nucleotides, the CDR3 is TGTGCCAGCAGCTATGGCGGGAGAGCAGATACGCAGTATTTT. It yields the protein CASSYGGRADTQYF. The J gene is TRBJ2-3, the V gene TRBV11-3; TRBD2 matches 7 bases. The CDR3 sequence is 14 residues long. The J segment lost 4 bases and the V segment lost 4 bases, leaving 5 bases of the junction unmatched. Per germline, CDR1 SGHNT and CDR2 YENEEA.

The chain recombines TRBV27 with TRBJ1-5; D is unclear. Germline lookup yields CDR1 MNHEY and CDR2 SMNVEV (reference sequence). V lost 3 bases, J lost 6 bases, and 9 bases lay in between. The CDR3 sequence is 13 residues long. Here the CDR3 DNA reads TGTGCCAGCAGTTTCGGCAGGTTTCAGCCCCAGCATTTT. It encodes CASSFGRFQPQHF.

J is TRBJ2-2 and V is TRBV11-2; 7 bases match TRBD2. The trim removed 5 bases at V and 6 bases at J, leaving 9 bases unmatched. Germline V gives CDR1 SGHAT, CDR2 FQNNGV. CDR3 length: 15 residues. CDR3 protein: CASSHSGRIAGELFF. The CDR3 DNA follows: TGTGCCAGCAGCCATAGCGGGCGGATAGCCGGGGAGCTGTTTTTT.

CDR3: CASSLRTGTHLYGYTF. DNA for the CDR3: TGTGCCAGCAGCCTGCGGACAGGAACCCACCTCTATGGCTACACCTTC. The chain joins TRBV7-9 to TRBJ1-2; 7 bases are shared with TRBD1. The CDR3 covers 16 residues. V gave up 5 bases and J gave up 4 bases; unmatched junction bases: 13. The V gene's germline CDR1 is SEHNR and CDR2 FQNEAQ (reference sequence).

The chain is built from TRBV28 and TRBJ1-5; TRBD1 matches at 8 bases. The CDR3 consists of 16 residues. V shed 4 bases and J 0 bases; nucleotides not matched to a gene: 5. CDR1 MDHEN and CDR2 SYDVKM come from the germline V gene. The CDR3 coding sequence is TGTGCCAGCAGTTCCGTGGGACAGGCTAGCAATCAGCCCCAGCATTTT. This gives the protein CASSSVGQASNQPQHF.

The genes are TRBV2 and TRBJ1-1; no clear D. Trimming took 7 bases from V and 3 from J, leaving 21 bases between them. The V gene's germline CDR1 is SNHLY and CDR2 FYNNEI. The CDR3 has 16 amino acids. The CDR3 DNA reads TGTGCCAGCATTCATCCAAAGATGTTCGGGGACACTGAAGCTTTCTTT. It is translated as CASIHPKMFGDTEAFF.

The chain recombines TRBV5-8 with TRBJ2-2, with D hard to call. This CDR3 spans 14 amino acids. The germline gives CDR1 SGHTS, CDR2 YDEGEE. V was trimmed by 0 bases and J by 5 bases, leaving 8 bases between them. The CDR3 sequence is CASSLDFLTGELFF. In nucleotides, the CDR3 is TGTGCCAGCAGCTTGGATTTTTTGACCGGGGAGCTGTTTTTT.

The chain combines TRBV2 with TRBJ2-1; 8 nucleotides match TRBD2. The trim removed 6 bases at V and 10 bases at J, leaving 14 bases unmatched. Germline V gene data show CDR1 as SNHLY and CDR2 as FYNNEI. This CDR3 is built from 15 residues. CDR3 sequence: CASRYWSGSLGEQFF. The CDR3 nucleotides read TGTGCCAGCAGGTACTGGAGCGGGAGTCTTGGGGAGCAGTTCTTC.

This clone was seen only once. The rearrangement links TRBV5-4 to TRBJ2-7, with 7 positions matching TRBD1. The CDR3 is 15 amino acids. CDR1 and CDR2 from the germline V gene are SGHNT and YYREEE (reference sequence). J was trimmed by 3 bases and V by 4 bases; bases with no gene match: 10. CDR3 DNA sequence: TGTGCCAGCAGCCGAGGGGGACAGACGCTCTACGAGCAGTACTTC. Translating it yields CASSRGGQTLYEQYF.

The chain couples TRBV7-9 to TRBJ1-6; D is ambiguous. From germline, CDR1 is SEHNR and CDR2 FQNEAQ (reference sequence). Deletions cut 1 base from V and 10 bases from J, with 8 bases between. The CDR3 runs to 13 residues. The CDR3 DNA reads TGTGCCAGCAGCTTAGAGTTCCGGTCACCCCTCCACTTT. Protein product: CASSLEFRSPLHF.

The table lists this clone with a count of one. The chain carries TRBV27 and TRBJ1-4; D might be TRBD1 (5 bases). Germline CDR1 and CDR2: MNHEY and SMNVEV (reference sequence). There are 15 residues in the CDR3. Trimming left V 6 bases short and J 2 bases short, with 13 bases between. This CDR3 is CASRNRITTNEKLFF. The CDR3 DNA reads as TGTGCCAGCAGGAACAGGATAACGACTAATGAAAAACTGTTTTTT.